These 21 T cell receptor beta chains share one sample of origin, sequenced in a study of T cells in women clearing cervical HPV infection. TCRdb keeps only in-frame clones here, not all; method: immunoSEQ multiplex PCR. The table gives about 32,000 clones; the top ten clones make up under 8% of it. Source material: blood buffy coat. Source of these receptors: a woman between 18 and 70 years old with a cervical HPV16 infection that either progressed to CIN3+ or cleared (not recorded which).

With regard to this clone: The sequence runs out 3 residues before the end of the CDR3; the remainder is reconstructed from the germline J gene. The chain links TRBV4-2 to TRBJ1-3, with TRBD1 as a possible D gene (5 bases). The germline V and J ends were trimmed by 0 bases and 7 bases, with 7 bases remaining between them. CDR1 and CDR2 (germline): LGHNA, YNFKEQ. The CDR3 has 13 amino acids. Incomplete CDR3 DNA: TGTGCCAGCAGCCAAGAGACAGTGAACACC. Its translation is CASSQETVNT. The entire CDR3 is CASSQETVNTIYF.

Regarding this clone: The CDR3 goes on 3 residues after the read ends, and that part is filled in from the germline J gene. The rearrangement joins TRBV30 to TRBJ1-4; D is undetermined. CDR1 GTSNPN and CDR2 SVGIG come from the germline V gene (reference sequence). The V and J ends lost 7 bases and 0 bases respectively, with 12 bases between them. This CDR3 has 14 amino acids. CDR3 sequence: CASNPGATNEKLFF. CDR3 bases read: TGTGCCTCCAACCCAGGCGCAACTAATGAAAAA.

With regard to this clone: The observed sequence ends 3 residues before the CDR3 terminus, with the missing tail filled in from the germline J gene. This chain connects TRBV28 to TRBJ2-3; 8 nucleotides agree with TRBD1. Unmatched junction bases numbered 3, after V lost 1 base and J lost 3 bases. From germline, CDR1 is MDHEN and CDR2 SYDVKM. The length of the CDR3 is 15 residues. The covered CDR3 bases are TGTGCCAGCAGTTTATTTCAGGGGGCTACAGATACG. Its protein product is CASSLFQGATDT. The CDR3 in full is CASSLFQGATDTQYF.

Details on this clone: With the read ending 3 residues before the CDR3 end, the germline J gene is used to fill in that end. J is TRBJ1-1 and V is TRBV20-1; TRBD1 might be the D (5 bases). The V gene lost 2 bases and the J gene lost 2 bases, with 24 bases spanning the gap. Germline CDR1 and CDR2: DFQATT and SNEGSKA (reference sequence). The CDR3 sequence is 18 residues long. CDR3 amino acids: CSARQRSAGWDLNTEAFF. The part of the CDR3 DNA that was read is TGCAGTGCTAGACAAAGATCGGCAGGGTGGGATCTCAACACTGAA.

Note on this clone: The read gets to within 3 residues of the CDR3 end, and the germline J gene fills in the rest. The chain combines TRBV5-4 with TRBJ2-7; TRBD1 is a possible D gene (6 bases). This CDR3 has 12 residues. Trimming cost V 2 bases and J 3 bases, with 6 bases left between them. Germline CDR1 SGHNT, CDR2 YYREEE (reference sequence). CDR3 bases read: TGTGCCAGCAGCTTACAGGGCTACGAG. It translates to CASSLQGYE. The whole CDR3 protein reads CASSLQGYEQYF. The full variable domain, rest sourced from reference TRBV5-4 and TRBJ2-7, is ETGVTQSPTHLIKTRGQQVTLRCSSQSGHNTVSWYQQALGQGPQFIFQYYREEENGRGNFPPRFSGLQFPNYSSELNVNALELDDSALYLCASSLQGYEQYFGPGTRLTVT.

Regarding this clone: The read terminates 3 residues before the CDR3 end, so the remaining end is supplied by the germline J gene. The sample has other DNA sequences that encode this CDR3 too. The chain links TRBV20-1 to TRBJ2-3, with TRBD2 identical over 12 bases. This CDR3 spans 14 amino acids. V shed 6 bases and J 6 bases; nucleotides not matched to a gene: 7. CDR1 and CDR2 from the germline V gene are DFQATT and SNEGSKA (reference sequence). CDR3 sequence: CSAELAGGPDTQYF. CDR3 DNA (partial): TGCAGTGCGGAACTAGCGGGGGGCCCTGATACG.

Comment on this clone: The read stops 3 residues short of the end of the CDR3; the missing end is completed from the germline J gene. This chain links TRBV28 with TRBJ1-2; D not resolved. Germline V gene lookup returns CDR1 MDHEN and CDR2 SYDVKM. The CDR3 covers 14 residues. V was pared by 6 bases and J by 4 bases, with 15 bases between. The covered CDR3 bases are TGTGCCAGCAGGGCCGCCCGGGGTTCCTATGGC. Residues: CASRAARGSYG. The full CDR3 reads CASRAARGSYGYTF.

Concerning this clone itself: The CDR3 end falls 3 residues outside the read, so it is completed with the germline J gene. The V and J genes are TRBV19 and TRBJ2-2, with TRBD1 matching 10 bases. From germline, CDR1 is LNHDA and CDR2 SQIVND (reference sequence). This CDR3 is 15 amino acids long. V gave up 10 bases and J gave up 3 bases; unmatched junction bases: 8. Incomplete CDR3 DNA: TGTGCCATCCAAACCGGGACAGGGGACACCGGGGAG. Amino acid sequence: CAIQTGTGDTGE. The CDR3 in its entirety is CAIQTGTGDTGELFF.

As to this clone: The read ends 3 residues shy of where the CDR3 ends; the end is completed using the germline J gene. J is TRBJ2-7 and V is TRBV16, with 8 bases matching TRBD1. Germline lookup yields CDR1 KGHSY and CDR2 FQNENV. The CDR3 covers 14 residues. The J segment lost 4 bases and the V segment lost 10 bases, leaving 12 bases of the junction unmatched. This chain's CDR3 is CATSVGQGAYEQYF. The sequenced CDR3 bases are TGTGCCACCTCGGTAGGGCAGGGGGCGTACGAG.

Worth noting for this clone: The sequence runs out 3 residues before the end of the CDR3; the remainder is reconstructed from the germline J gene. The J gene is TRBJ1-1, the V gene TRBV30; 8 positions match TRBD1. This CDR3 contains 13 residues. The germline CDR1 and CDR2 sequences are GTSNPN and SVGIG (reference sequence). V was pared by 4 bases and J by 3 bases, with 4 bases of the junction left unmatched. CDR3 residues: CAWNLQGDTEAFF. The sequenced CDR3 bases are TGTGCCTGGAACCTACAGGGGGACACTGAA.

Worth noting for this clone: The read comes to an end 3 residues before the CDR3 does, leaving the germline J gene to fill in the end. The chain recombines TRBV5-1 with TRBJ1-2, with D maybe TRBD1 (6 bases). V lost 0 bases and J 5 bases, leaving 11 bases between the germline ends. This CDR3 is built from 14 residues. Germline V gene data show CDR1 as SGHRS and CDR2 as YFSETQ. The DNA read from the CDR3 is TGCGCCAGCAGCTTGGGACAGGCGGAGTATGGC. It yields the protein CASSLGQAEYG. The complete CDR3 sequence is CASSLGQAEYGYTF.

Points on this clone: The read ends 3 residues before the CDR3 terminus; that terminus is restored from the germline J gene. The rearrangement links TRBV7-6 to TRBJ2-7, with D perhaps matching TRBD1 (5 bases). The CDR3 runs 14 residues. The ends were cut back, 2 bases at V and 5 bases at J, with 13 bases in the middle. CDR1 and CDR2 (germline): SGHVS, FNYEAQ. The part of the CDR3 DNA that was read is TGTGCCAGCAGCTTAAGTCAGGGTTCCGACGAG. Protein product: CASSLSQGSDE. The full CDR3 reads CASSLSQGSDEQYF.

CDR3: CASSPPTGENTEAFF. The CDR3 DNA, read in part, is TGTGCCAGCAGCCCCCCGACAGGCGAGAACACTGAA. J is TRBJ1-1 and V is TRBV5-4; the D gene is possibly TRBD1 (6 bases). The read falls 3 residues short of the CDR3 end, and the missing part is taken from the germline J gene. The V end lost 4 bases, the J end lost 1 base, and 14 bases lay between the germline ends. The CDR3 sequence is 15 residues long. Germline V lookup: CDR1 SGHNT, CDR2 YYREEE (reference sequence).

To note about this clone: Read data end 3 residues before the CDR3 end; the end is taken from the germline J gene. The gene calls are TRBV19 and TRBJ1-6, with TRBD1 identical over 7 bases. This CDR3 is 16 amino acids long. J gave up 9 bases and V 4 bases, and 12 bases lay outside the gene matches. The germline CDR1 and CDR2 sequences are LNHDA and SQIVND (reference sequence). CDR3 residues: CASSKNRDSLGSPLHF. The part of the CDR3 DNA that was read is TGTGCCAGTAGTAAGAACCGGGACAGTCTAGGTTCACCC.

Concerning this clone: The read gets to within 3 residues of the CDR3 end, and the germline J gene fills in the rest. The chain links TRBV18 to TRBJ1-1, with TRBD1 identical over 7 bases. V trimming: 6 bases; J trimming: 7 bases; junction bases outside the gene matches: 14. There are 15 residues in the CDR3. Looked up from germline, CDR1 is KGHSH and CDR2 is LQKENI. The DNA read from the CDR3 is TGTGCCAGCTCCCCCCGCCAGGGGGACGGCGGTGAA. Its protein product is CASSPRQGDGGE. The entire CDR3 reads CASSPRQGDGGEAFF. The entire variable domain, with the rest obtained from reference TRBV18 and TRBJ1-1, is as follows: NAGVMQNPRHLVRRRGQEARLRCSPMKGHSHVYWYRQLPEEGLKFMVYLQKENIIDESGMPKERFSAEFPKEGPSILRIQQVVRGDSAAYFCASSPRQGDGGEAFFGQGTRLTVV.

The CDR3 spells CASSPGQMNTEAFF. The CDR3 DNA, read in part, is TGTGCCAGCAGCCCGGGACAAATGAACACTGAA. The gene calls are TRBV6-4 and TRBJ1-1; a possible D gene is TRBD1 (6 bases). The sequenced fragment ends 3 residues before the CDR3 boundary, so the rest is inferred from the germline J gene. V lost 6 bases to trimming and J lost 0 bases, with 11 bases between them. Germline CDR1 MRHNA, CDR2 SNTAGT. This CDR3 is built from 14 residues.

Partial CDR3 DNA: TGCAGCTCACAGGGCGAAAACTATGGC. As protein: CSSQGENYG. The complete CDR3 protein is CSSQGENYGYTF. The genes are TRBV29-1 and TRBJ1-2; a possible D gene is TRBD1 (6 bases). The sequence runs out 3 residues before the end of the CDR3; the remainder is reconstructed from the germline J gene. V shed 8 bases and J shed 2 bases, with 12 bases lying between them. The CDR3 sequence is 12 residues long. Germline CDR1 reads SQVTM; CDR2 reads ANQGSEA. Complete variable domain (other parts from reference TRBV29-1 and TRBJ1-2): SAVISQKPSRDICQRGTSLTIQCQVDSQVTMMFWYRQQPGQSLTLIATANQGSEATYESGFVIDKFPISRPNLTFSTLTVSNMSPEDSSIYLCSSQGENYGYTFGSGTRLTVV.

To note about this clone: The read finishes 3 residues shy of the CDR3 end, and the germline J gene is used to complete it. The chain couples TRBV4-1 to TRBJ1-1; D gene unclear. Germline-derived CDR1 and CDR2 are MGHRA and YSYEKL. There are 15 residues in the CDR3. CDR3 bases read: TGCGCCAGCAGCCAAGCCGCGGGGAGTCCTAGGGAA. Translation: CASSQAAGSPRE. The full-length CDR3 reads as CASSQAAGSPREAFF.

With respect to this clone: The CDR3 end is not reached by the read, which stops 3 residues before it; the germline J gene fills it in. The chain combines TRBV10-3 with TRBJ1-5; D is unresolved. CDR3 length equals 11 residues. CDR1 ENHRY and CDR2 SYGVKD come from the germline V gene. Trimming took 6 bases from V and 4 from J, leaving 4 bases between them. Partial CDR3 DNA: TGTGCCATCAGAGGGAATCAGCCC. Encoded protein: CAIRGNQP. The entire CDR3 sequence reads CAIRGNQPQHF.

On this clone: Read coverage stops 3 residues before the CDR3 terminus; the germline J gene supplies the remainder. The V gene is TRBV20-1, the J gene TRBJ2-3; 11 bases are shared with TRBD2. The germline V gene has CDR1 DFQATT and CDR2 SNEGSKA (reference sequence). The CDR3 has 16 residues. V was clipped by 0 bases and J by 7 bases; unmatched bases: 9. Partial CDR3 DNA: TGCAGTGCTAGAGATCTGGCTAGCGGGGGGCCTCATACG. It encodes CSARDLASGGPHT. The complete CDR3 sequence is CSARDLASGGPHTQYF.

On this clone itself: The read finishes 3 residues shy of the CDR3 end, and the germline J gene is used to complete it. The rearrangement uses TRBV18 and TRBJ1-2; 12 nucleotides line up with TRBD1. This CDR3 comprises 19 residues. The V segment lost 4 bases and the J segment 7 bases; nucleotides outside the gene matches: 19. Per the germline V gene, CDR1 is KGHSH and CDR2 is LQKENI. The sequenced part of the CDR3 DNA is TGTGCCAGCTCACTGCAAAGGGGAGAAGGGACAGGGGGCCGGAGTGGC. Translating it yields CASSLQRGEGTGGRSG. The CDR3, in full, reads CASSLQRGEGTGGRSGYTF.